These T cell receptor beta chains were read from a single sample in a study of cytomegalovirus exposure and HLA in healthy donors. The protocol was immunoSEQ multiplex PCR, while the TCRdb copy is restricted to in-frame clones and leaves out a portion. There are under 200,000 clones in the sample; 75% to 90% occur only once, and about 9.3% lies in the top ten. The source material was PBMCs. The source is a man younger than 35 in good health and CMV-seropositive. The CDR3 runs from the conserved cysteine through the conserved F or W. D genes are given only for firm matches. Expanded clones get a size class; other rows say once, few or many, or leave the size out.

v_call,clone_size,j_call,d_call,cdr3_aa,cdr3_nt
TRBV7-2,NA,TRBJ1-2,TRBD1,CASSLDRGAYGYTF,TGTGCCAGCAGCTTAGACAGGGGAGCATATGGCTACACCTTC
TRBV6-5,once,TRBJ2-1,TRBD2,CASRRGGDEQFF,TGTGCCAGCAGGCGGGGGGGCGATGAGCAGTTCTTC
TRBV27,NA,TRBJ2-7,TRBD2,CASRLAAAYEQYF,TGTGCCAGCAGGCTAGCGGCGGCCTACGAGCAGTACTTC
TRBV30,NA,TRBJ2-3,NA,CAWSGARDTQYF,TGTGCCTGGAGTGGGGCGAGAGATACGCAGTATTTT
TRBV15,NA,TRBJ1-5,NA,CATSRDRLNQPQHF,TGTGCCACCAGCAGAGATCGGTTAAATCAGCCCCAGCATTTT
TRBV19,once,TRBJ1-5,NA,CASDSFNSNQPQHF,TGTGCCAGCGACAGTTTTAATAGCAATCAGCCCCAGCATTTT
TRBV6-1,few,TRBJ1-4,NA,CASSEYPGGEKLFF,TGTGCCAGCAGTGAATACCCAGGAGGGGAAAAACTGTTTTTT
TRBV15,NA,TRBJ2-5,TRBD2,CATSTGLAGAVLLETQYF,TGTGCCACCAGCACGGGACTAGCGGGGGCCGTGCTCTTAGAGACCCAGTACTTC
TRBV7-9,NA,TRBJ2-7,TRBD1,CSSSLPGQSSYEQYF,TGTTCCAGCAGCCTACCGGGACAGAGCTCCTACGAGCAGTACTTC
TRBV4-2,NA,TRBJ2-1,TRBD2,CASSQLLTSGGNEQFF,TGTGCCAGCAGCCAATTGTTAACTAGCGGGGGTAATGAGCAGTTCTTC
TRBV7-8,NA,TRBJ1-3,TRBD1,CASSLVGGDSSGNTIYF,TGTGCCAGCAGCTTAGTAGGAGGGGACAGCTCTGGAAACACCATATATTTT
TRBV5-4,NA,TRBJ2-5,TRBD2,CASSLGPLAVQETQYF,TGTGCCAGCAGCTTGGGCCCACTAGCGGTCCAAGAGACCCAGTACTTC
TRBV19,NA,TRBJ2-6,NA,CASSFTSPGANVLTF,TGTGCCAGTAGCTTTACATCTCCCGGGGCCAACGTCCTGACTTTC
TRBV19,NA,TRBJ2-3,NA,CASSNVASTDTQYF,TGTGCCAGTAGTAATGTGGCTAGCACAGATACGCAGTATTTT
TRBV18,NA,TRBJ1-2,TRBD1,CASSPIETGPVYGYTF,TGTGCCAGCTCACCAATAGAGACAGGGCCCGTTTATGGCTACACCTTC
TRBV9,NA,TRBJ2-2,NA,CASSPPGDLSTGELFF,TGTGCCAGCAGCCCACCAGGGGACCTGAGCACCGGGGAGCTGTTTTTT
TRBV7-3,NA,TRBJ2-5,NA,CASSLQGRGTQYF,TGTGCCAGCAGCTTACAAGGGCGGGGTACCCAGTACTTC
TRBV6-1,once,TRBJ2-1,NA,CATGLAAYNEQFF,TGTGCCACGGGATTGGCAGCATACAATGAGCAGTTCTTC
TRBV5-6,NA,TRBJ1-3,NA,CASSLMAVSGNTIYF,TGTGCCAGCAGCTTGATGGCAGTCTCTGGAAACACCATATATTTT
TRBV14,NA,TRBJ2-5,TRBD2,CASSLAGRETQYF,TGTGCCAGCAGCCTAGCGGGGCGGGAGACCCAGTACTTC
TRBV5-6,few,TRBJ2-7,TRBD2,CASSFGGGEQYF,TGTGCCAGCAGCTTTGGGGGGGGCGAGCAGTACTTC
TRBV29-1,NA,TRBJ2-5,TRBD2,CSVNPSGGETQYF,TGCAGCGTTAACCCTAGCGGGGGGGAGACCCAGTACTTC
TRBV5-1,NA,TRBJ2-1,NA,CASSPTFGRNEQFF,TGCGCCAGCAGCCCCACCTTTGGGAGGAATGAGCAGTTCTTC
TRBV9,NA,TRBJ2-1,TRBD1,CASSVGQGNNEQFF,TGTGCCAGCAGCGTAGGACAGGGGAACAATGAGCAGTTCTTC